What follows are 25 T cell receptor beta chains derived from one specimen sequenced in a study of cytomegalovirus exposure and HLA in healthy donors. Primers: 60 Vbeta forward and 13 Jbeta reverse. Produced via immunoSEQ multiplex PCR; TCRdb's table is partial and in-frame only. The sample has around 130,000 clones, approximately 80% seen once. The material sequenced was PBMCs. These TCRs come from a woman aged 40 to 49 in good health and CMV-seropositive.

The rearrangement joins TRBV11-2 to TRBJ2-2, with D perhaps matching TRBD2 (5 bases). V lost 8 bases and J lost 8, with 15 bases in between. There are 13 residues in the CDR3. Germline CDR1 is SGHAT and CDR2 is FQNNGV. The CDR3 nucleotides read TGTGCCAGCGATAGGCTCCCGGGGGGGGAGCTGTTTTTT. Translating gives CASDRLPGGELFF. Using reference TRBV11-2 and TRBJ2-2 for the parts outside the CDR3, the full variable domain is EAGVAQSPRYKIIEKRQSVAFWCNPISGHATLYWYQQILGQGPKLLIQFQNNGVVDDSQLPKDRFSAERLKGVDSTLKIQPAKLEDSAVYLCASDRLPGGELFFGEGSRLTVL.

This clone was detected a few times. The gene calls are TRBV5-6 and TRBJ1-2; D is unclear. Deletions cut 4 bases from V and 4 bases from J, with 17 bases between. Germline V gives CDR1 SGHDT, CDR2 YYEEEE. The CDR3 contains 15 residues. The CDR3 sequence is CASSPGGLHSYGYTF. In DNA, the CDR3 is TGTGCCAGCAGCCCCGGAGGGCTTCACTCCTATGGCTACACCTTC.

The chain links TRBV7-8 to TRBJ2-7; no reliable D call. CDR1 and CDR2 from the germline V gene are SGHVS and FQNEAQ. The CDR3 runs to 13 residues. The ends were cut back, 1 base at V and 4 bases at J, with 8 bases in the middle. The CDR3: CASSLGALYEQYF. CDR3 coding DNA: TGTGCCAGCAGCTTAGGGGCCCTTTACGAGCAGTACTTC.

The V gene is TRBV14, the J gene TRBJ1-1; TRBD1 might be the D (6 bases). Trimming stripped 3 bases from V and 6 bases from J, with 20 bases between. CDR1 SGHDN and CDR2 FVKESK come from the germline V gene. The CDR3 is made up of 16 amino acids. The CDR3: CASSHFPDSLGPEAFF. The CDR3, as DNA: TGTGCCAGCAGCCATTTTCCGGACAGCCTAGGCCCTGAAGCTTTCTTT.

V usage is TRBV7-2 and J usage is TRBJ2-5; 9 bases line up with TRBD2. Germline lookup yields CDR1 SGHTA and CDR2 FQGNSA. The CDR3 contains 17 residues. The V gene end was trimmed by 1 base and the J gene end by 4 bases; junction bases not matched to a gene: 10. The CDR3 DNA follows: TGTGCCAGCAGCTTAGTTCCAGCGGGAGGTTCACGAGAGACCCAGTACTTC. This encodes CASSLVPAGGSRETQYF.

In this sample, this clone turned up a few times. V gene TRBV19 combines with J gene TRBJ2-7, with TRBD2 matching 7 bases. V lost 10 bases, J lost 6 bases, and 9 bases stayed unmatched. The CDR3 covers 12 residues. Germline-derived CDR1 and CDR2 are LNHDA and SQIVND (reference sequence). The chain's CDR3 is CATSLGGGEQYF. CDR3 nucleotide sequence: TGTGCCACGTCACTTGGGGGGGGCGAGCAGTACTTC.

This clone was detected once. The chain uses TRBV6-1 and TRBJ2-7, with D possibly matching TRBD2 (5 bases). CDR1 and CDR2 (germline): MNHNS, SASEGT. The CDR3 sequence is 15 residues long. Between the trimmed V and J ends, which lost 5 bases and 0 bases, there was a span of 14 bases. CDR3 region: CASSLEAGSSYEQYF. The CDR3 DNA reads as TGTGCCAGCAGTCTCGAGGCGGGTAGCTCCTACGAGCAGTACTTC.

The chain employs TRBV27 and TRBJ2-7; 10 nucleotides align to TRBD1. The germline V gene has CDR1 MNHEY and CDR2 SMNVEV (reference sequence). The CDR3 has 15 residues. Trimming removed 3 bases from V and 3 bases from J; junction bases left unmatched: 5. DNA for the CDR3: TGTGCCAGCAGTTTTCAGACAGGGGGCATCTACGAGCAGTACTTC. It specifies CASSFQTGGIYEQYF.

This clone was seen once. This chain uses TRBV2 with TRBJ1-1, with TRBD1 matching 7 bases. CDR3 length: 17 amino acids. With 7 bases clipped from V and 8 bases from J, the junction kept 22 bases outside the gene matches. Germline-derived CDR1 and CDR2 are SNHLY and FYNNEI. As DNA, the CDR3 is TGTGCCAGCACGAGCGGGGGGCAGTTCCGGCGAGGGGGCGAAGCTTTCTTT. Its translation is CASTSGGQFRRGGEAFF. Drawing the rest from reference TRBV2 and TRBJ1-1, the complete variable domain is EPEVTQTPSHQVTQMGQEVILRCVPISNHLYFYWYRQILGQKVEFLVSFYNNEISEKSEIFDDQFSVERPDGSNFTLKIRSTKLEDSAMYFCASTSGGQFRRGGEAFFGQGTRLTVV.

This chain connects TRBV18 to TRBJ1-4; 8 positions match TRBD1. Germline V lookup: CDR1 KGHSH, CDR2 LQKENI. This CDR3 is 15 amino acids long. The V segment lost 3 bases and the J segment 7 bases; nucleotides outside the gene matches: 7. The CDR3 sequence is CASSPWDRRGEKLFF. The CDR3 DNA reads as TGTGCCAGCTCACCGTGGGACAGGCGGGGTGAAAAACTGTTTTTT.

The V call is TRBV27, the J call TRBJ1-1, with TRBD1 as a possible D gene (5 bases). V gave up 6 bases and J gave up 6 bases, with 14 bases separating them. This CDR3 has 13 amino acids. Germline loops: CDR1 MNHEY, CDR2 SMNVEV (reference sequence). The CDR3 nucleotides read TGTGCCAGCAGGGAACGGGGGTGGGCTGAAGCTTTCTTT. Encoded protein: CASRERGWAEAFF.

The CDR3 DNA reads TGTGCCACCGTCCGGTCGGGGGGCGAGCAGTACTTC. This encodes CATVRSGGEQYF. The chain links TRBV28 to TRBJ2-7, with 7 bases lining up with TRBD2. The CDR3 is 12 residues long. Germline CDR1 MDHEN, CDR2 SYDVKM. J was trimmed by 6 bases and V by 10 bases; bases with no gene match: 9.

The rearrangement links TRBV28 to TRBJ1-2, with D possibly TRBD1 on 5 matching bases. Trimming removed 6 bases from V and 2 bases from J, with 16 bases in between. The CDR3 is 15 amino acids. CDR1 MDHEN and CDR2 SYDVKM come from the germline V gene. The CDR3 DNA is TGTGCCAGCAGCGCCCCGGGGGTCTCCAACTATGGCTACACCTTC. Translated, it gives CASSAPGVSNYGYTF.

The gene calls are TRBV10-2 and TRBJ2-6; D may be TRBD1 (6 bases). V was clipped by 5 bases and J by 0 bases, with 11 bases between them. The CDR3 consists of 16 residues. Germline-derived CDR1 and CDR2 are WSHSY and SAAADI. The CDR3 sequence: CASSSRGFSGANVLTF. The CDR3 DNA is TGCGCCAGCAGTTCAAGGGGGTTCTCTGGGGCCAACGTCCTGACTTTC.

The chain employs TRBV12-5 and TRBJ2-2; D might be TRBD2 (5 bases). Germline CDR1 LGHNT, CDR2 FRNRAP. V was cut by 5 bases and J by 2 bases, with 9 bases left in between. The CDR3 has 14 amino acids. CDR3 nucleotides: TGTGCTAGTGGTACGGACTCAAACACCGGGGAGCTGTTTTTT. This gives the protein CASGTDSNTGELFF.

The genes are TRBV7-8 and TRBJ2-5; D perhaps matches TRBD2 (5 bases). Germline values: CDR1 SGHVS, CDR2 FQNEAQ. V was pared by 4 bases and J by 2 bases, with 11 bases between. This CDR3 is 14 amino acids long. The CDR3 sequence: CASSSDFHQETQYF. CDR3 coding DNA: TGTGCCAGCAGCTCGGACTTTCATCAAGAGACCCAGTACTTC.

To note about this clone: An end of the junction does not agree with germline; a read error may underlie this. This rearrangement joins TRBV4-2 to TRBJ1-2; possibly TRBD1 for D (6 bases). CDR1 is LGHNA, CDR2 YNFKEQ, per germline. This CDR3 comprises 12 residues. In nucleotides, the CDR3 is TGTGCCAGCAGCCAAGATCGGGGGGGCTACCCCTTC. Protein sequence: CASSQDRGGYPF.

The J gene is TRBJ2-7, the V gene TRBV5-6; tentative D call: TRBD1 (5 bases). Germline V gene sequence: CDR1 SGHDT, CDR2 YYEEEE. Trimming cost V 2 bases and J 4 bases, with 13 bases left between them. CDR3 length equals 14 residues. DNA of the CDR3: TGTGCCAGCAGCTTAGGGGCCGGAGTGTACGAGCAGTACTTC. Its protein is CASSLGAGVYEQYF. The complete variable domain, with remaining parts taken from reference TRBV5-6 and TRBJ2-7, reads DAGVTQSPTHLIKTRGQQVTLRCSPKSGHDTVSWYQQALGQGPQFIFQYYEEEERQRGNFPDRFSGHQFPNYSSELNVNALLLGDSALYLCASSLGAGVYEQYFGPGTRLTVT.

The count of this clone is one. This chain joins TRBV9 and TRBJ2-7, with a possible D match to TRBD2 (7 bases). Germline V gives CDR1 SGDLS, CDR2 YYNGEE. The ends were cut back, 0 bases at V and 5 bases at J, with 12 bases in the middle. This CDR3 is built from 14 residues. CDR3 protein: CASSVGGGAHEQYF. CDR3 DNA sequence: TGTGCCAGCAGCGTAGGAGGGGGGGCCCACGAGCAGTACTTC.

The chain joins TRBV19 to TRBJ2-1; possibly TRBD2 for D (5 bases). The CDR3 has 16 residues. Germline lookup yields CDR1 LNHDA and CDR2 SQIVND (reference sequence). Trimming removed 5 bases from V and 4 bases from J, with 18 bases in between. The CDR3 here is CASSSLTGNFYNEQFF. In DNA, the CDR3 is TGTGCCAGTAGTTCCCTCACGGGAAACTTTTACAATGAGCAGTTCTTC.

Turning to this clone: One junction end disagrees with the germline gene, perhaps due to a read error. The CDR3 spells CASTLESVEGYTF. As DNA, the CDR3 is TGTGCCAGCACCTTAGAGTCGGTTGAAGGCTACACCTTC. The genes are TRBV7-2 and TRBJ1-2; D call uncertain. Per germline, CDR1 SGHTA and CDR2 FQGNSA. The CDR3 extends over 13 amino acids.

This CDR3 is CASSLSPIAGGYSYNEQFF. In DNA, the CDR3 is TGTGCCAGCAGCTTGTCCCCTATAGCGGGGGGATACTCCTACAATGAGCAGTTCTTC. The V gene is TRBV5-6, the J gene TRBJ2-1, with 10 nucleotides matching TRBD2. Germline V lookup: CDR1 SGHDT, CDR2 YYEEEE. Trimming took 1 base from V and 0 from J; bases not matched to a gene: 10. The CDR3 loop spans 19 amino acids.

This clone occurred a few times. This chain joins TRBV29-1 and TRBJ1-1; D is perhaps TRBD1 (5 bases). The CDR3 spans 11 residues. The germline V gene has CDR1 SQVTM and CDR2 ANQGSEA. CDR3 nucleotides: TGCAAAGGCGGGGGAGGGGCTGAAGCTTTCTTT. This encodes CKGGGGAEAFF.

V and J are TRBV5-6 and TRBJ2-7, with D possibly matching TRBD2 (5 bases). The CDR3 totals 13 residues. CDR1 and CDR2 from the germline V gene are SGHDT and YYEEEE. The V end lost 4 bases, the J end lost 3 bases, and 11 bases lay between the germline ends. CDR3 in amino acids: CASSEGKRYEQYF. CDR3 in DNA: TGTGCCAGCAGCGAGGGAAAACGCTACGAGCAGTACTTC. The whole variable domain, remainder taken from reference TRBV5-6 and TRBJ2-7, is DAGVTQSPTHLIKTRGQQVTLRCSPKSGHDTVSWYQQALGQGPQFIFQYYEEEERQRGNFPDRFSGHQFPNYSSELNVNALLLGDSALYLCASSEGKRYEQYFGPGTRLTVT.

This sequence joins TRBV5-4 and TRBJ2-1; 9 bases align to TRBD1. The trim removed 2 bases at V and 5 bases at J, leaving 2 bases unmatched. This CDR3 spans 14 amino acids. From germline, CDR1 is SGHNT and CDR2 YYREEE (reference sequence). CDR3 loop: CASSFRDRDNEQFF. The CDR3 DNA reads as TGTGCCAGCAGCTTCCGGGACAGGGACAATGAGCAGTTCTTC.